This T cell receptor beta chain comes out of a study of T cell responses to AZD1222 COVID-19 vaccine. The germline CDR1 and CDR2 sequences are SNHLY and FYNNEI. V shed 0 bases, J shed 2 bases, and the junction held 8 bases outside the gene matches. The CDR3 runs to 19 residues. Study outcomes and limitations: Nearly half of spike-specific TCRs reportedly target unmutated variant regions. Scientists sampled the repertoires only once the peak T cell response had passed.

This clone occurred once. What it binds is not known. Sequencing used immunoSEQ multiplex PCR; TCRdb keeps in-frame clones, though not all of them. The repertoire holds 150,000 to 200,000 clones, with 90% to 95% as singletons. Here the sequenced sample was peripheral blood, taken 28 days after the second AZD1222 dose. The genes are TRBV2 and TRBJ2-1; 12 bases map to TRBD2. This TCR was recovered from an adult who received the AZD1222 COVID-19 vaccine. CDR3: CASSEAASGGAQAYNEQFF. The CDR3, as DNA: TGTGCCAGCAGTGAAGCGGCTAGCGGGGGGGCCCAGGCCTACAATGAGCAGTTCTTC.